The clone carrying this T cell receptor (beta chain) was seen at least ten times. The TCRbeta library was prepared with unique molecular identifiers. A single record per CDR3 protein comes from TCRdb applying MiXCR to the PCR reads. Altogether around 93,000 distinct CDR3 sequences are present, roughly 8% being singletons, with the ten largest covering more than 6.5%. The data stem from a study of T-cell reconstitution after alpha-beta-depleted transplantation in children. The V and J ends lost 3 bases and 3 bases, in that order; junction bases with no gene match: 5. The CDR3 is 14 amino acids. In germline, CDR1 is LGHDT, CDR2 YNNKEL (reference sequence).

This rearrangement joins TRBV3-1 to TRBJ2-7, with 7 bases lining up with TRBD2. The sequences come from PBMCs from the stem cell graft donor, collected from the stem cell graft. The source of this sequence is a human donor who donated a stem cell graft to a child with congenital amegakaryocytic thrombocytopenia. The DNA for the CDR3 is TGTGCCAGCAGCCAGGGCGGGGGAGGCTACGAGCAGTACTTC. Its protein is CASSQGGGGYEQYF.